This T cell receptor (beta chain) is drawn from a study of shared clonotypes between healthy human individuals (TCRdb year 2020). Regarding the research as a whole: A couple of women and three men aged 18 to 49 years were included in the cohort. Libraries were prepared and TCR repertoires were sequenced by different laboratories using diverse techniques, in order to increase sequencing depth and limit assay-specific biases. The study deeply sequenced blood TCR repertoires of about five healthy adults to estimate repertoire size and the extent of clonotype sharing between individuals. For each donor, three plates each were used for CD4 naive and CD4 memory, two plates were used for CD8 naive, and one plate was used for CD8 memory. Per donor, leukapheresis produced somewhere between about 0.9 and 10 billion PBMCs. Broader findings and caveats from the paper: Even with the large sequencing depth, rarefaction of the sorted-subset datasets indicated that sequencing was incomplete. Naive subsets generally had larger estimated clonotype richness than memory subsets. Sharing across a few donors was observed for roughly 5.4% of naive CD4, 3.5% of naive CD8, 2% to 2.5% of memory CD4, and about 0.39% of memory CD8 clonotypes. The small number of donors limited the genetic and exposure-history diversity represented. Compared with non-shared clonotypes, the clonotypes found in all four sorted-subset donors had higher generation probabilities. Based on pairwise subsampling, the degree of clonotype sharing among donors was expected to be affected by sequencing depth. Sampling was limited to blood, and TCR repertoires in tissue likely differ from TCR repertoires in blood.

TCR CDR3 regions were amplified from genomic DNA by multiplex PCR using the deep immunoSEQ assay. Extracted genomic DNA from each cell subset was distributed evenly across all wells of several immunoSEQ 96-well plates, and each plate was treated as a replicate. Each replicate PCR for sorted subsets received roughly 0.2 ug genomic DNA, equal to about 30,000 T cell genomes. The purified libraries were quantified using a Qubit 3.0 fluorometer, sized with a Bioanalyzer 2100, and then quantified again using the KAPA Library Quantification kit. Each immunoSEQ 96-well plate was sequenced on its own single-read 150-cycle Illumina NextSeq 550 flow cell. The authors processed their data as follows. Because the immunoSEQ output held only junctional sequences and lacked quality scores, the filtering could not match the filtering applied to full-length reads. Sequences were annotated with PyIR, a Python wrapper for IgBLAST v1.9, using IMGT germline references to assign V/J genes and CDR3. Reads with weak V/J assignments (E-value above 1e-6), missing CDR3, stop codons, out-of-frame junctions, or ambiguous translated residues were removed. A V3J clonotype was defined by an identical inferred V gene, J gene, and CDR3 amino acid sequence. To compute the percentage overlap between repertoires, the number of shared unique clonotypes was divided by the size of the smaller repertoire. RTK rarefaction, the Chao1 estimator, and Recon v2.1 estimates of unobserved clonotypes were used to assess repertoire richness. Generation probabilities for all TCRbeta clonotypes obtained by the gDNA method from a few donors were computed using OLGA. In TCRdb, the immuneACCESS table is reduced to in-frame sequences with V and J assigned. These tables do not hold every clone; where another copy was compared, an unresolved V gene accounts for under half, and the others remain unexplained. The V and J calls and the clone size are those of that table, but D and trimming were determined from the DNA. Across this sample there are 850,000 to 1,200,000 clones, with around 76% seen only once. Of the sample, 1.4% to 1.5% is held by the ten largest clones.

This clone has only a few counts. Its antigen remains unidentified. Within one base of it there is no much larger clone, and no base qualities were kept. The same CDR3 can be traced to other DNA sequences in this sample. The donors were healthy, HIV-negative adults with no recently reported acute infections or vaccinations. Only Caucasian adults living in Nashville, Tennessee, USA were represented among the donors. Magnetic negative selection was used to enrich CD4+ T cells, after which naive cells were positively selected on CD45RA and the negative fraction became the memory subset. Blood was obtained by leukapheresis, after which PBMCs were separated by Ficoll-Histopaque density gradient centrifugation and cryopreserved in liquid nitrogen vapor phase. Analytical flow cytometry was used to check the purity and quantity of every magnetically sorted T cell population. Genomic DNA was isolated from every sorted fraction and measured by UV absorbance on a Nanodrop 2000c.

CDR1 and CDR2 were assigned from the germline V gene as MNHEY and SVGAGI. For this chain, trimming is 6 bases at the V end and 4 bases at the J end, and the number of junction bases without a gene match is 6. Spanning cysteine to phenylalanine, the CDR3 consists of 14 amino acids. Here the CDR3 DNA is all that survives: 42 bases in frame from base 1. The clonotype was recovered from a man aged 18 to 29 in good health. Material: memory CD4+ T cells sorted from blood. In the paper's terms, the cell subset or site label means: CD45RA-negative fraction. Rearrangement joined TRBV6-5 to TRBJ2-7; 10 central nucleotides agree with TRBD2. The CDR3 protein is CASSPTSGAYEQYF. In nucleotides, the sequence is TGTGCCAGCAGCCCTACTAGCGGGGCGTACGAGCAGTACTTC.